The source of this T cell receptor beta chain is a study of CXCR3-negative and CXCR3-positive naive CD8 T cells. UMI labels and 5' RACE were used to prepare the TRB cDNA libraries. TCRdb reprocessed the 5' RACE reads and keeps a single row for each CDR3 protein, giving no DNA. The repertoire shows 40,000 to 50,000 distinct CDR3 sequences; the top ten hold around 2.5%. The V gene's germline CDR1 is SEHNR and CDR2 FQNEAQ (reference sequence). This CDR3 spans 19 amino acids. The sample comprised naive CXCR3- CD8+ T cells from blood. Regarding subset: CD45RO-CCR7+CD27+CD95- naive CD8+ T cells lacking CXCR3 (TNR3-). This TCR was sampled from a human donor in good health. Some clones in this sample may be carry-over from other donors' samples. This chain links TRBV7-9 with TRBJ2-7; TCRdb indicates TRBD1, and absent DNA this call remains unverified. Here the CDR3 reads CASSRTSGQGQPTSYEQYF.